A selection of T cell receptor beta chains follows, all from one sample in a study of cytomegalovirus exposure and HLA in healthy donors. Measured with immunoSEQ multiplex PCR; TCRdb has only the in-frame clones, and not every one. The sample has about 130,000 clones; approximately 80% are singletons. The sequenced material came from PBMCs. These receptors were taken from a man aged 25 to 45 in good health and CMV-seronegative. The CDR3 runs from the conserved cysteine through the conserved F or W. D genes are given only for firm matches. Size is stated for part of the rows, as once, few or many counts, or as a class when the clone is expanded.

clone size	D gene	V gene	J gene	CDR3 protein	CDR3 DNA
NA	TRBD1	TRBV5-4	TRBJ2-5	CASSLAGGKGRETQYF	TGTGCCAGCAGCTTGGCAGGGGGAAAAGGAAGGGAGACCCAGTACTTC
NA	TRBD2	TRBV6-5	TRBJ2-3	CASSSGRVTDTQYF	TGTGCCAGCAGCAGCGGGAGAGTCACAGATACGCAGTATTTT
NA	TRBD1	TRBV28	TRBJ1-4	CASISGGQGREKLFF	TGTGCCAGCATCTCAGGGGGACAGGGGCGGGAAAAACTGTTTTTT
NA	NA	TRBV5-6	TRBJ1-2	CASSFGLAGNYGYTF	TGTGCCAGCAGCTTTGGTCTTGCGGGGAACTATGGCTACACCTTC
once	NA	TRBV11-3	TRBJ1-1	CASSLYVNTEAFF	TGTGCCAGCAGCTTATATGTGAACACTGAAGCTTTCTTT
few	TRBD2	TRBV5-1	TRBJ2-5	CASSGRGTSGRETQYF	TGCGCCAGCAGCGGCCGCGGGACTAGCGGGCGAGAGACCCAGTACTTC
NA	TRBD1	TRBV29-1	TRBJ2-7	CSVEYQGAGEQYF	TGCAGCGTTGAATACCAGGGGGCGGGGGAGCAGTACTTC
NA	TRBD1	TRBV27	TRBJ2-7	CASSSGQQYEQYF	TGTGCCAGCAGTTCGGGACAGCAATACGAGCAGTACTTC
NA	NA	TRBV11-2	TRBJ1-2	CASSLSGDGYTF	TGTGCCAGCAGCCTTTCGGGGGATGGCTACACCTTC
NA	NA	TRBV4-2	TRBJ2-3	CASSQDEELGDTQYF	TGTGCCAGCAGCCAAGATGAAGAACTAGGAGATACGCAGTATTTT
NA	TRBD2	TRBV19	TRBJ2-1	CASSTRTSGSYDEQFF	TGTGCCAGTAGTACCCGGACTAGCGGGAGTTACGATGAGCAGTTCTTC
NA	TRBD2	TRBV7-2	TRBJ2-7	CASSLVAGASYEQYF	TGTGCCAGCAGCTTAGTAGCGGGAGCGTCCTACGAGCAGTACTTC
NA	NA	TRBV4-3	TRBJ1-2	CASSQVEGPNGYTF	TGCGCCAGCAGCCAAGTGGAGGGGCCTAATGGCTACACCTTC
few	NA	TRBV28	TRBJ1-5	CASGTLTFSQPQHF	TGTGCCAGCGGGACACTAACCTTCTCTCAGCCCCAGCATTTT
few	NA	TRBV2	TRBJ1-5	CASSDTPNQPQHF	TGTGCCAGCAGTGATACACCAAATCAGCCCCAGCATTTT
NA	TRBD1	TRBV28	TRBJ1-5	CASSLWTGANQPQHF	TGTGCCAGCAGTTTATGGACAGGGGCAAATCAGCCCCAGCATTTT
NA	NA	TRBV5-1	TRBJ2-2	CASSSDSYTGELFF	TGCGCCAGCAGCTCAGACAGTTACACCGGGGAGCTGTTTTTT
NA	NA	TRBV5-1	TRBJ1-2	CASSLLGGGYTF	TGCGCCAGCAGCTTACTCGGGGGAGGCTACACCTTC
NA	NA	TRBV5-1	TRBJ2-1	CASSPPQAGTYNEQFF	TGCGCCAGCAGCCCCCCCCAAGCGGGTACCTACAATGAGCAGTTCTTC
few	NA	TRBV6-5	TRBJ2-1	CASSYSMLGGREQFF	TGTGCCAGCAGTTACTCGATGTTAGGGGGAAGGGAGCAGTTCTTC
NA	NA	TRBV29-1	TRBJ2-2	CSVPGPGAVGELFF	TGCAGCGTGCCGGGACCAGGGGCAGTCGGGGAGCTGTTTTTT
once	TRBD2	TRBV4-2	TRBJ2-7	CASSRTSGQTYEQYF	TGTGCCAGCAGCCGAACTAGCGGGCAAACCTACGAGCAGTACTTC
NA	TRBD1	TRBV11-2	TRBJ2-1	CASSFGQGSYNEQFF	TGTGCCAGCAGCTTTGGACAGGGATCCTACAATGAGCAGTTCTTC
NA	TRBD2	TRBV30	TRBJ2-1	CAIVSGLAGNEQFF	TGTGCCATAGTCTCGGGACTAGCGGGTAATGAGCAGTTCTTC
few	TRBD2	TRBV14	TRBJ2-5	CASSWGLAGGETQYF	TGTGCCAGCAGCTGGGGACTAGCGGGAGGAGAGACCCAGTACTTC
NA	NA	TRBV5-1	TRBJ1-1	CASSLDHGGITEAFF	TGCGCCAGCAGCTTGGATCATGGCGGTATCACTGAAGCTTTCTTT
once	TRBD1	TRBV30	TRBJ1-5	CAWSVLRTGSNQPQHF	TGTGCCTGGAGTGTACTTAGGACAGGGAGCAATCAGCCCCAGCATTTT
NA	TRBD1	TRBV6-1	TRBJ1-4	CASRRDRATNEKLFF	TGTGCCAGCAGGAGGGACAGAGCAACTAATGAAAAACTGTTTTTT
NA	TRBD2	TRBV6-1	TRBJ2-7	CASSEGASGRGNEQYF	TGTGCCAGCAGTGAGGGGGCTAGCGGGAGGGGAAACGAGCAGTACTTC
few	TRBD2	TRBV5-1	TRBJ2-1	CASTDGLAGANEQFF	TGCGCCAGCACCGATGGCCTAGCGGGAGCTAATGAGCAGTTCTTC
NA	TRBD1	TRBV19	TRBJ1-4	CASTRQGSAASANEKLFF	TGTGCCAGTACCCGACAGGGTTCGGCGGCGTCCGCTAATGAAAAACTGTTTTTT
NA	NA	TRBV7-2	TRBJ2-7	CASSYQGRGEQYF	TGTGCCAGCAGCTACCAGGGGAGAGGCGAGCAGTACTTC
once	TRBD1	TRBV19	TRBJ1-1	CASTLTGRVFEAFF	TGTGCCAGTACCCTGACAGGGAGAGTCTTCGAAGCTTTCTTT
few	TRBD2	TRBV14	TRBJ2-7	CASSHHQSSGIHEQYF	TGTGCCAGCAGCCACCACCAGTCTAGCGGGATCCACGAGCAGTACTTC
NA	NA	TRBV5-6	TRBJ1-1	CASSPSPSGRSAFF	TGTGCCAGCAGCCCGAGCCCCTCGGGGAGGTCAGCTTTCTTT
NA	NA	TRBV6-6	TRBJ1-2	CASSYTAYGYTF	TGTGCCAGCAGTTATACAGCTTATGGCTACACCTTC
once	TRBD1	TRBV6-4	TRBJ1-2	CASSRTGGDYGYTF	TGTGCCAGCAGTAGAACAGGGGGAGACTATGGCTACACCTTC
NA	NA	TRBV7-7	TRBJ2-7	CASSFPRVEQYF	TGTGCCAGCAGCTTCCCTCGTGTCGAGCAGTACTTC
few	NA	TRBV20-1	TRBJ2-1	CSAGSYNEQFF	TGCAGTGCTGGGAGCTACAATGAGCAGTTCTTC
NA	NA	TRBV19	TRBJ1-1	CASSRAEYTEAFF	TGTGCCAGTAGTAGGGCAGAATACACTGAAGCTTTCTTT
NA	NA	TRBV6-5	TRBJ2-7	CASSRSRIYEQYF	TGTGCCAGCAGTCGCTCCAGGATCTACGAGCAGTACTTC
NA	NA	TRBV5-4	TRBJ1-1	CASSLGGRGAMNTEAFF	TGTGCCAGCAGCTTGGGTGGACGGGGGGCGATGAACACTGAAGCTTTCTTT
NA	TRBD2	TRBV15	TRBJ2-7	CATSRVGLAGDEQYF	TGTGCCACCAGCAGAGTGGGACTAGCGGGAGATGAGCAGTACTTC
NA	TRBD2	TRBV5-4	TRBJ2-7	CASSSGTSALYEQYF	TGTGCCAGCAGTTCCGGGACTAGCGCGCTCTACGAGCAGTACTTC
NA	NA	TRBV11-2	TRBJ2-3	CASSPGGLSTDTQYF	TGTGCCAGCAGCCCCGGGGGATTGAGCACAGATACGCAGTATTTT
few	TRBD2	TRBV4-1	TRBJ2-7	CASSHASGRAGSYEQYF	TGCGCCAGCAGCCATGCTAGCGGGAGGGCCGGTTCCTACGAGCAGTACTTC
NA	TRBD2	TRBV9	TRBJ2-1	CASSRTGGDNEQFF	TGTGCCAGCAGTCGGACGGGAGGCGACAATGAGCAGTTCTTC
few	TRBD2	TRBV7-2	TRBJ2-5	CASSLGTSGRARGETQYF	TGTGCCAGCAGCTTAGGGACTAGCGGGAGGGCAAGAGGGGAGACCCAGTACTTC
NA	NA	TRBV5-6	TRBJ2-7	CASSFGRPYEQYF	TGTGCCAGCAGCTTCGGCAGGCCCTACGAGCAGTACTTC
NA	NA	TRBV20-1	TRBJ1-1	CSAGGRTEAFF	TGCAGTGCTGGGGGCAGGACTGAAGCTTTCTTT
NA	TRBD1	TRBV5-6	TRBJ2-3	CASSPGQGFDTQYF	TGTGCCAGCAGTCCGGGACAGGGGTTCGATACGCAGTATTTT
NA	TRBD2	TRBV10-2	TRBJ2-5	CASNTGGGETQYF	TGCGCCAGCAACACGGGAGGTGGAGAGACCCAGTACTTC
NA	NA	TRBV5-4	TRBJ2-7	CASSFPGDYEQYF	TGTGCCAGCAGCTTCCCAGGGGACTACGAGCAGTACTTC